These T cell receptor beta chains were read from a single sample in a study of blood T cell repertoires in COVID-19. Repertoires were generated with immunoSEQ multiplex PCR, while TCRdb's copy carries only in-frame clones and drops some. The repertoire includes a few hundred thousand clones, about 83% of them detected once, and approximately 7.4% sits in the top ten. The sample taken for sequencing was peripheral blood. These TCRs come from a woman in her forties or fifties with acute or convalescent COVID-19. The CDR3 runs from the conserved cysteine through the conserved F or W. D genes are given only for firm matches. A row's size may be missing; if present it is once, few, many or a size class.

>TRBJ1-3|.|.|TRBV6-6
CASSLNRAGNTIYF
TGTGCCAGCAGCCTGAACAGGGCTGGAAACACCATATATTTT
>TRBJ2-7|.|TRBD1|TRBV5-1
CASRTGIEQYF
TGCGCCAGCCGGACAGGGATCGAGCAGTACTTC
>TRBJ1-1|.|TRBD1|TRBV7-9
CASSEGTGYTEAFF
TGTGCCAGCAGCGAGGGGACAGGGTACACTGAAGCTTTCTTT
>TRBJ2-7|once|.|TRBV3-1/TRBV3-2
CASSNTGIVHEQYF
TGTGCCAGCAGCAATACGGGGATAGTACACGAGCAGTACTTC
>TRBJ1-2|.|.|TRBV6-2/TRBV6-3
CASSYALAPYGYTF
TGTGCCAGCAGTTACGCACTAGCGCCCTATGGCTACACCTTC
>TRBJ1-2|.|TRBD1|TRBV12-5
CASGSWDRKDGYTF
TGTGCTAGTGGTTCCTGGGACAGAAAGGATGGCTACACCTTC
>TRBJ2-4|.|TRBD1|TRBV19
CASSIRERVGTGVRIQYF
TGTGCCAGTAGTATAAGGGAACGAGTTGGGACAGGTGTTCGGATTCAGTACTTC
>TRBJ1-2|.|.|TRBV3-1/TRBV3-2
CASSQSLTTGVHGYTF
TGTGCCAGCAGCCAAAGTCTAACGACGGGGGTTCATGGCTACACCTTC
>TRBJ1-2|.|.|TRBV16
CASSQRGNYGYTF
TGTGCCAGCAGCCAACGGGGGAACTATGGCTACACCTTC
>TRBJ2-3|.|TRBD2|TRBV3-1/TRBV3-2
CASSQVGLAVWGDTQYF
TGTGCCAGCAGCCAAGTCGGCCTAGCGGTATGGGGAGATACGCAGTATTTT
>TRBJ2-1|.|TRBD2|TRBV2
CASSDRTSARDEQFF
TGTGCCAGCAGCGACCGGACTAGCGCACGTGATGAGCAGTTCTTC
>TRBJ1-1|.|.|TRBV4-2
CASSQVPGGKGTEAFF
TGTGCCAGCAGCCAGGTCCCTGGGGGCAAGGGCACTGAAGCTTTCTTT
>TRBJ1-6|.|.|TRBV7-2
CASSLDGGAWNSPLHF
TGTGCCAGCAGCTTAGACGGGGGGGCTTGGAATTCACCCCTCCACTTT
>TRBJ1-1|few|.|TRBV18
CASSVRRGDTEAFF
TGTGCCAGCTCAGTACGGAGGGGTGACACTGAAGCTTTCTTT
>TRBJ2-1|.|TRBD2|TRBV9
CASSVGGGRAWNEQFF
TGTGCCAGCAGCGTAGGGGGCGGGAGGGCCTGGAATGAGCAGTTCTTC
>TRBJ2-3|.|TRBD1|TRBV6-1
CASSAHPRDRGTDTQYF
TGTGCCAGCAGTGCCCATCCCCGGGACAGGGGGACAGATACGCAGTATTTT
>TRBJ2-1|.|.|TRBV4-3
CASSAGGTFNEQFF
TGCGCCAGCAGCGCCGGGGGAACCTTTAATGAGCAGTTCTTC
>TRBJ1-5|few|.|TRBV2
CASSATGINQPQHF
TGTGCCAGCAGCGCAACAGGGATCAATCAGCCCCAGCATTTT
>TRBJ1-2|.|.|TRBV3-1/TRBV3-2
CASSQDLQAHGYTF
TGTGCCAGCAGCCAAGATTTACAGGCCCACGGCTACACCTTC
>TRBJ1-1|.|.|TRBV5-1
CASSGDPGGTEAFF
TGCGCCAGCAGCGGGGACCCGGGGGGCACTGAAGCTTTCTTT
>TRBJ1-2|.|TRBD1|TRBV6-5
CASTMGQGAYGYTF
TGTGCCAGCACGATGGGACAGGGGGCCTATGGCTACACCTTC
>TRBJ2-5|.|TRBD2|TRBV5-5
CASSSPGLAGVETQYF
TGTGCCAGCAGCTCACCGGGACTAGCGGGGGTTGAGACCCAGTACTTC
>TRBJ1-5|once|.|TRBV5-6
CASSADSGRSNQPQHF
TGTGCCAGCAGCGCCGACAGCGGGAGGAGCAATCAGCCCCAGCATTTT
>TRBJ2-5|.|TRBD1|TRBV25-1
CASSLDRGETQYF
TGTGCCAGCAGCCTAGACAGGGGAGAGACCCAGTACTTC
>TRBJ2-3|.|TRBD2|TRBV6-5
CASRRLAVADTQYF
TGTGCCAGCAGAAGACTAGCGGTCGCAGATACGCAGTATTTT
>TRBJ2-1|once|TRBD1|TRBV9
CASSFRDRGQNEQFF
TGTGCCAGCAGCTTCCGGGACAGGGGGCAAAATGAGCAGTTCTTC
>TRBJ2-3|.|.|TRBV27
CASSKQRDTQYF
TGTGCCAGCAGTAAACAGAGAGATACGCAGTATTTT
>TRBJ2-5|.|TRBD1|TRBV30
CAWSKGTGLLTQYF
TGTGCCTGGAGTAAAGGGACAGGGCTGCTCACCCAGTACTTC
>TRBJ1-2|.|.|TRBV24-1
CATSPATGTYGYTF
TGTGCCACCAGCCCTGCCACAGGGACCTATGGCTACACCTTC
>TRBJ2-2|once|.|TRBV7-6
CASSIRDTHTGELFF
TGTGCCAGCAGCATCCGGGACACCCACACCGGGGAGCTGTTTTTT
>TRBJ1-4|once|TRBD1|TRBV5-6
CASSGRDRGDEKLFF
TGTGCCAGCAGCGGAAGGGACAGGGGGGATGAAAAACTGTTTTTT
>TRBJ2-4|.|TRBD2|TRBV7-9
CASSQGLAGGPQNIQYF
TGTGCCAGCAGCCAGGGACTAGCGGGAGGGCCCCAAAACATTCAGTACTTC
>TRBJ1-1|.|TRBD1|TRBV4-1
CASSQLLRDRFMNTEAFF
TGCGCCAGCAGCCAACTCCTCCGGGACAGATTTATGAACACTGAAGCTTTCTTT
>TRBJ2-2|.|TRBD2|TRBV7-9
CASSPAGGTGELFF
TGTGCCAGCAGCCCGGCGGGGGGCACCGGGGAGCTGTTTTTT
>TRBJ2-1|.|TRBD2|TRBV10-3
CAISESGGGARYEQFF
TGTGCCATCAGTGAAAGTGGCGGGGGGGCGAGGTATGAGCAGTTCTTC
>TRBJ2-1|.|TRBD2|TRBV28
CASRGSGRSEQFF
TGTGCCAGCAGGGGTAGCGGGAGGAGTGAGCAGTTCTTC
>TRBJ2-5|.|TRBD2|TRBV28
CASSFTGAGGQETQYF
TGTGCCAGCAGTTTTACCGGAGCGGGGGGCCAAGAGACCCAGTACTTC
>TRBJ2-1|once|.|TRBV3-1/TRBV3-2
CASSQGPDNEQFF
TGTGCCAGCAGCCAAGGTCCGGACAATGAGCAGTTCTTC
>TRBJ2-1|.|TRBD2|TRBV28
CASLGLAGGRSYNEQFF
TGTGCCAGCCTCGGACTAGCGGGAGGAAGGTCCTACAATGAGCAGTTCTTC
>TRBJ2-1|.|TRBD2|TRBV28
CASSGGVNEQFF
TGTGCCAGCAGCGGGGGGGTCAATGAGCAGTTCTTC
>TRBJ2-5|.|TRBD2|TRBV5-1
CASSLSTSEETQYF
TGCGCCAGCAGCTTGTCGACTAGCGAAGAGACCCAGTACTTC
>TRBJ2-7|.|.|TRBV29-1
CSVSPAGLTSYEQYF
TGCAGCGTTAGCCCCGCCGGTCTCACGTCCTACGAGCAGTACTTC
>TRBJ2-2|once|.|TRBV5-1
CASSLAGTTGELFF
TGCGCCAGCAGCTTGGCCGGGACAACCGGGGAGCTGTTTTTT
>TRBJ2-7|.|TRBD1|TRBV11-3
CASSPRDSPLEQYF
TGTGCCAGCAGCCCCCGGGACAGTCCCCTGGAGCAGTACTTC
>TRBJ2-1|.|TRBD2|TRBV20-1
CSASGSGSLNEQFF
TGCAGTGCTAGTGGGAGCGGGAGTTTGAATGAGCAGTTCTTC
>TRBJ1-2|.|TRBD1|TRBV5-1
CASSPSGQGDYGYTF
TGCGCCAGCAGCCCTTCGGGACAGGGGGACTATGGCTACACCTTC
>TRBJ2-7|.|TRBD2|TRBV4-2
CASSEGLAGGFYEQYF
TGTGCCAGCAGCGAGGGACTAGCGGGGGGGTTCTACGAGCAGTACTTC
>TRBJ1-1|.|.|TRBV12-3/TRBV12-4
CASSLTRLTEAFF
TGTGCCAGCAGTTTAACCCGACTCACTGAAGCTTTCTTT
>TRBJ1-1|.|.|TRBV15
CATSARHRSGTEAFF
TGTGCCACCAGCGCTCGACACAGGTCTGGAACTGAAGCTTTCTTT
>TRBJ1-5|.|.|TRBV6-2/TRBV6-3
CASSPRNRGNQPQHF
TGTGCCAGCAGTCCACGTAACAGGGGCAATCAGCCCCAGCATTTT
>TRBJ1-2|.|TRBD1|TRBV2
CASTRDRNYGYTF
TGTGCCAGCACCCGGGACAGGAACTATGGCTACACCTTC
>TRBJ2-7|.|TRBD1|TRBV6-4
CASSERGGTGGNEQYF
TGTGCCAGCAGTGAGAGGGGCGGGACAGGGGGCAACGAGCAGTACTTC
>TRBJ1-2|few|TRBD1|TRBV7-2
CASSLGQGGNYGYTF
TGTGCCAGCAGCTTAGGACAGGGGGGAAACTATGGCTACACCTTC
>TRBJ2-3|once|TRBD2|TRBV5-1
CASSLSTSGVDTQYF
TGCGCCAGCAGCCTCTCGACTAGCGGGGTAGATACGCAGTATTTT
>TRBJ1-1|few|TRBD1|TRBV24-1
CATSAGTDLGRAAFF
TGTGCCACCAGTGCTGGGACAGATCTGGGGCGAGCAGCTTTCTTT
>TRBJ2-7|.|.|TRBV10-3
CAISGPAWQYF
TGTGCCATCAGTGGTCCCGCGTGGCAGTACTTC
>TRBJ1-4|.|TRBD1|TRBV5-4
CASSQPGQGVEKLFF
TGTGCCAGCAGCCAACCGGGACAGGGGGTTGAAAAACTGTTTTTT